These 8 T cell receptor beta chains came from one sample sequenced in a study of radiotherapy plus CTLA-4 blockade in lung cancer. Using immunoSEQ multiplex PCR, the repertoire was profiled, and TCRdb retains in-frame clones only, with some absent. The sample yields about 77,000 clones, nearly 75% seen once. Here the sequenced sample was peripheral blood, taken from a patient treated with radiotherapy plus ipilimumab. The source is a human donor with non-small cell lung cancer whose response to radiotherapy plus ipilimumab could not be evaluated.

The chain links TRBV6-4 to TRBJ2-1; weak D call: TRBD1 (5 bases). This CDR3 has 14 residues. Per the germline V gene, CDR1 is MRHNA and CDR2 is SNTAGT. Trimming pared 4 bases from V and 4 bases from J, leaving 11 bases between. CDR3 DNA: TGTGCCAGCAGTGGGCGATCAGGGTACAATGAGCAGTTCTTC. Amino acids: CASSGRSGYNEQFF.

The chain links TRBV28 to TRBJ1-1; D is unresolved. The CDR3 extends over 12 amino acids. V was clipped by 8 bases and J by 12 bases, with 19 bases between them. Germline V gives CDR1 MDHEN, CDR2 SYDVKM. CDR3 loop: CASAGSSHKTFF. The CDR3 DNA is TGTGCCAGCGCCGGGAGCTCTCACAAGACTTTCTTT. The full variable domain, completed using reference TRBV28 and TRBJ1-1, is DVKVTQSSRYLVKRTGEKVFLECVQDMDHENMFWYRQDPGLGLRLIYFSYDVKMKEKGDIPEGYSVSREKKERFSLILESASTNQTSMYLCASAGSSHKTFFGQGTRLTVV.

The chain has TRBV27 and TRBJ2-7; D is perhaps TRBD2 (5 bases). Germline CDR1 and CDR2: MNHEY and SMNVEV (reference sequence). The CDR3 is 15 amino acids. V lost 5 bases to trimming and J lost 4 bases, with 18 bases between them. Here the CDR3 reads CASSPPGFQRYEQYF. The DNA for the CDR3 is TGTGCCAGCAGTCCCCCAGGTTTCCAGCGGTACGAGCAGTACTTC.

The table lists this clone with a few counts. This sequence joins TRBV29-1 and TRBJ2-1, with 9 bases fitting TRBD2. Germline V CDR1 and CDR2: SQVTM, ANQGSEA. The CDR3 runs to 14 residues. Trimming took 5 bases from V and 7 from J; bases not matched to a gene: 9. The CDR3 region is CSVLSGRVSNEQFF. CDR3 nucleotide sequence: TGCAGCGTTCTTAGCGGGAGAGTTTCGAATGAGCAGTTCTTC.

This rearrangement joins TRBV11-2 to TRBJ2-2, with TRBD2 identical over 7 bases. V lost 1 base, J lost 6 bases, and 8 bases stayed unmatched. The germline CDR1 and CDR2 sequences are SGHAT and FQNNGV. The CDR3 has 16 amino acids. In DNA form, the CDR3 reads TGTGCCAGCAGCTTAGGACTAGCAGGTCGAGCCGGGGAGCTGTTTTTT. Encoded protein: CASSLGLAGRAGELFF. Based on the CDR3 plus reference TRBV11-2 and TRBJ2-2, the full variable domain is EAGVAQSPRYKIIEKRQSVAFWCNPISGHATLYWYQQILGQGPKLLIQFQNNGVVDDSQLPKDRFSAERLKGVDSTLKIQPAKLEDSAVYLCASSLGLAGRAGELFFGEGSRLTVL.

The J gene is TRBJ2-3, the V gene TRBV10-2; D is perhaps TRBD1 (6 bases). The CDR3 contains 14 residues. CDR1 and CDR2 (germline): WSHSY, SAAADI. V was pared by 10 bases and J by 5 bases, with 19 bases between. CDR3 loop: CATSYRDRVDTQYF. The DNA of the CDR3 is TGCGCCACCTCTTACAGGGATCGGGTAGATACGCAGTATTTT.

The chain links TRBV28 to TRBJ2-5; 9 bases line up with TRBD2. This CDR3 is 15 amino acids long. V lost 2 bases, J lost 2 bases, and 3 bases stayed unmatched. The V gene's germline CDR1 is MDHEN and CDR2 SYDVKM. The CDR3 here is CASSLLAGLQETQYF. The CDR3, as DNA: TGTGCCAGCAGTTTACTAGCGGGGTTACAAGAGACCCAGTACTTC.

V usage is TRBV5-1 and J usage is TRBJ2-7; TRBD2 agrees at 13 bases. The CDR3 spans 14 residues. J was trimmed by 5 bases and V by 4 bases; bases with no gene match: 3. Germline CDR1 reads SGHRS; CDR2 reads YFSETQ. This CDR3 is CASSQGLAGDEQYF. CDR3 DNA: TGCGCCAGCAGCCAAGGACTAGCGGGAGACGAGCAGTACTTC.